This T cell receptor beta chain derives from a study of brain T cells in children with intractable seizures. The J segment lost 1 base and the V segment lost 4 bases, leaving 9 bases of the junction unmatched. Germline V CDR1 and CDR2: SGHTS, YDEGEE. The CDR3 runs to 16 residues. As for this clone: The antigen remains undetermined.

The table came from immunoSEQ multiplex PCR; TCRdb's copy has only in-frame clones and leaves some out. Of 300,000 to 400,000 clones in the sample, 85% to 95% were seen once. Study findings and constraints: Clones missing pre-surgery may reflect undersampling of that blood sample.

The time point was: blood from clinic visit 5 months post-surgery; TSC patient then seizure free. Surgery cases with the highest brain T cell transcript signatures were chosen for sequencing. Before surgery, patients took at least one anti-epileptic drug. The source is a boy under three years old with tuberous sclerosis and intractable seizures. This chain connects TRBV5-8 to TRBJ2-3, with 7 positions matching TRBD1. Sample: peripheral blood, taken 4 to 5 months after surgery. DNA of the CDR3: TGTGCCAGCAGCGAGGGGGCCGGGACAGGCACAGATACGCAGTATTTT. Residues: CASSEGAGTGTDTQYF.